The 10 T cell receptor beta chains presented below share a single source sample, sequenced in a study of radiotherapy plus CTLA-4 blockade in lung cancer. Sequencing was performed with immunoSEQ multiplex PCR; in TCRdb, only in-frame clones are kept and a portion is missing. The sample records approximately 100,000 clones, around 83% being singletons. Source: peripheral blood, taken from a patient treated with radiotherapy plus ipilimumab. The receptors were sampled from a human donor with non-small cell lung cancer who had a partial response to radiotherapy plus ipilimumab.

The V call is TRBV2, the J call TRBJ2-3; 7 positions match TRBD2. Germline values: CDR1 SNHLY, CDR2 FYNNEI. With V trimmed by 11 bases and J by 5 bases, 13 bases remained unmatched. This CDR3 contains 14 residues. Here the CDR3 reads CAGGRVAGGDTQYF. CDR3 DNA: TGTGCCGGAGGGAGAGTAGCGGGTGGAGATACGCAGTATTTT.

The J gene is TRBJ2-5, the V gene TRBV7-6, with D unclear. This CDR3 comprises 13 residues. The V gene's germline CDR1 is SGHVS and CDR2 FNYEAQ. Trimming stripped 5 bases from V and 7 bases from J, with 14 bases between. The CDR3 DNA follows: TGTGCCAGCAGCCAAAACACCCGAGGGACCCAGTACTTC. This translates into CASSQNTRGTQYF.

This rearrangement joins TRBV7-7 to TRBJ2-7; D gene uncertain. The germline V gene encodes CDR1 SSHAT and CDR2 FNYEAQ (reference sequence). V lost 1 base, J lost 3 bases, and 10 bases lay in between. The CDR3 has 14 residues. CDR3: CASSLVAGSYEQYF. The CDR3 nucleotides are TGTGCCAGCAGCTTAGTGGCAGGTAGCTACGAGCAGTACTTC.

The chain links TRBV2 to TRBJ2-5; 8 nucleotides line up with TRBD1. TRBJ2-7 matches the DNA end more closely, so the J call is doubtful. The CDR3 consists of 14 residues. Germline V CDR1 and CDR2: SNHLY, FYNNEI. CDR3 nucleotide sequence: TGTGCCAGCAGTGCAGGACAGGGCTCCTACGAGCAGTACTTC. As protein: CASSAGQGSYEQYF.

This clone was observed a few times. The chain recombines TRBV6-1 with TRBJ2-7, with unresolved D. Germline V gene data show CDR1 as MNHNS and CDR2 as SASEGT. The CDR3 covers 12 residues. The ends were cut back, 4 bases at V and 3 bases at J, with 7 bases in the middle. In nucleotides, the CDR3 is TGTGCCAGCAGTGCCTCTATCTACGAGCAGTACTTC. Amino acid sequence: CASSASIYEQYF.

The chain links TRBV5-1 to TRBJ2-2; TRBD1 might be the D (6 bases). The CDR3 consists of 16 residues. Deletions cut 0 bases from V and 6 bases from J, with 15 bases between. The germline CDR1 and CDR2 sequences are SGHRS and YFSETQ. CDR3 bases: TGCGCCAGCAGCTTGGGGGGGCAGGGAAACGCCGGGGAGCTGTTTTTT. The encoded protein is CASSLGGQGNAGELFF.

The V gene is TRBV5-1, the J gene TRBJ1-2; possibly TRBD1 for D (6 bases). The CDR3 runs 14 residues. The germline CDR1 and CDR2 sequences are SGHRS and YFSETQ. The germline V and J ends were trimmed by 0 bases and 2 bases, with 8 bases remaining between them. For the CDR3, the DNA is TGCGCCAGCAGCTTGGACGGACAGAACTATGGCTACACCTTC. Translated, it gives CASSLDGQNYGYTF.

This chain joins TRBV27 and TRBJ2-7; D not resolved. The CDR3 spans 14 residues. Germline V lookup: CDR1 MNHEY, CDR2 SMNVEV (reference sequence). The ends were cut back, 2 bases at V and 0 bases at J, with 8 bases in the middle. CDR3: CASSLGPNSYEQYF. CDR3 coding DNA: TGTGCCAGCAGTTTAGGGCCGAACTCCTACGAGCAGTACTTC.

The chain links TRBV11-2 to TRBJ1-1, with 8 bases identical to TRBD1. Germline V lookup: CDR1 SGHAT, CDR2 FQNNGV. V was clipped by 5 bases and J by 1 base; unmatched bases: 6. The CDR3 runs 15 residues. CDR3 in DNA: TGTGCCAGCAGCGCCGTCGGGACAGGGAACACTGAAGCTTTCTTT. Protein: CASSAVGTGNTEAFF.

In its sample, this clone was seen once. CDR3 in amino acids: CASSLARTDTQYF. The CDR3 DNA reads as TGTGCCAGCAGCTTAGCGCGGACAGATACGCAGTATTTT. V usage is TRBV7-2 and J usage is TRBJ2-3; D gene uncertain. CDR1 and CDR2 from the germline V gene are SGHTA and FQGNSA. The V and J ends lost 0 bases and 3 bases respectively, with 4 bases between them. There are 13 residues in the CDR3. Together with reference TRBV7-2 and TRBJ2-3, the CDR3 gives the full variable domain: GAGVSQSPSNKVTEKGKDVELRCDPISGHTALYWYRQSLGQGLEFLIYFQGNSAPDKSGLPSDRFSAERTGGSVSTLTIQRTQQEDSAVYLCASSLARTDTQYFGPGTRLTVL.